This T cell receptor beta chain comes out of a study of metastatic and nonmetastatic thyroid tumors. Study in general: From malignant and benign thyroid patients, repertoires in blood and in tumor or nodule tissue were compared.

This clone was recorded at least ten times. Its antigen is as yet unknown. Original handling: What underpinned the distant-metastasis classifier for papillary thyroid cancer was the set of CDR3 differences across clinicopathological groups. TCRdb used MiXCR to call clones anew from the PCR reads. The V and J calls were not made by the authors but by TCRdb's processing. Among around 15,000 clones, 25% to 30% were seen once, and the ten largest hold 48%. The CDR3 covers 15 residues. Germline-derived CDR1 and CDR2 are SNHLY and FYNNEI. V gave up 3 bases and J gave up 2 bases, with 11 bases separating them. General study findings and limits: Reportedly, malignant thyroid tumors had significantly higher TCR beta diversity than benign nodules, in blood and tumor.

Thyroid surgery had not been preceded by any treatment in any patient. Material for sequencing was tumor tissue. The rearrangement links TRBV2 to TRBJ1-3; TRBD1 is a possible D gene (5 bases). The sequence came from a male donor with papillary thyroid cancer or a benign thyroid nodule (not recorded which). Some clones in this sample may be carry-over from other donors' samples. The CDR3 region has the DNA TGTGCCAGCAGTGATCAGGGTTTTACTGGAAACACCATATATTTT. This sequence encodes CASSDQGFTGNTIYF.